Listed below are T cell receptor beta chains from one sample, sequenced in a study of T cell changes during pregnancy in multiple sclerosis. Generated by immunoSEQ multiplex PCR, the TCRdb table keeps only in-frame clones and is missing some. This sample has approximately 30,000 clones, with over 80% found just once. The sample was CD8+ T cells from peripheral blood mononuclear cells, taken in the first trimester of pregnancy. The receptors were gathered from a female donor with multiple sclerosis, enrolled in a pregnancy study. The CDR3 runs from the conserved cysteine through the conserved F or W. A D gene is named only where the DNA matches it firmly. Clone size is given for some rows only: seen once, a few or many times, or a class if the clone is expanded.

cdr3_nt: TGTGCCAGCAGTGATTCGACTAGCGGGTACAATGAGCAGTTCTTC
cdr3_aa: CASSDSTSGYNEQFF
d_call: TRBD2
clone_size: .
v_call: TRBV6-4
j_call: TRBJ2-1

cdr3_nt: TGTGCCAGCAAAACTTATGAGGACTTCATGAACACTGAAGCTTTCTTT
cdr3_aa: CASKTYEDFMNTEAFF
d_call: .
clone_size: .
v_call: TRBV28
j_call: TRBJ1-1

cdr3_nt: TGTGCCAGCAGTGACGATCCGGGAATCACAGATACGCAGTATTTT
cdr3_aa: CASSDDPGITDTQYF
d_call: .
clone_size: .
v_call: TRBV6-4
j_call: TRBJ2-3

cdr3_nt: TGCGCCAGCAGCCAAGACCAGGGGGAAGAGGGCTACACCTTC
cdr3_aa: CASSQDQGEEGYTF
d_call: TRBD1
clone_size: .
v_call: TRBV4-3
j_call: TRBJ1-2

cdr3_nt: TGTGCCATCAACCAGCGGGAGGATCCAGATACGCAGTATTTT
cdr3_aa: CAINQREDPDTQYF
d_call: TRBD2
clone_size: .
v_call: TRBV10-3
j_call: TRBJ2-3

cdr3_nt: TGTGCCAGCAGCGGCCGGAATAGCGACTACGAGCAGTACTTC
cdr3_aa: CASSGRNSDYEQYF
d_call: .
clone_size: once
v_call: TRBV9
j_call: TRBJ2-7

cdr3_nt: TGTGCCAGCAGTTACCCCCCCGATGAGCAGTTCTTC
cdr3_aa: CASSYPPDEQFF
d_call: .
clone_size: .
v_call: TRBV6-6
j_call: TRBJ2-1

cdr3_nt: TGTGCCAGCAGTTTACCCAAAGGACAGGATGAGGATACGCAGTATTTT
cdr3_aa: CASSLPKGQDEDTQYF
d_call: TRBD1
clone_size: .
v_call: TRBV28
j_call: TRBJ2-3

cdr3_nt: TGCAGCGTTGCGTGGACAGGGGCCTCCTACGAGCAGTACTTC
cdr3_aa: CSVAWTGASYEQYF
d_call: TRBD1
clone_size: .
v_call: TRBV29-1
j_call: TRBJ2-7

cdr3_nt: TGTGCCAGCAGTCTAGACAATCAGCCCCAGCATTTT
cdr3_aa: CASSLDNQPQHF
d_call: .
clone_size: .
v_call: TRBV6-6
j_call: TRBJ1-5

cdr3_nt: TGTGCCAGCAGTGACTCGCAGGGGGCAAATGAAGCTTTCTTT
cdr3_aa: CASSDSQGANEAFF
d_call: TRBD1
clone_size: .
v_call: TRBV6-4
j_call: TRBJ1-1

cdr3_nt: TGTGCCAGCAGCGAGTGGGGCGGAGGGGACTACGAGCAGTACTTC
cdr3_aa: CASSEWGGGDYEQYF
d_call: .
clone_size: .
v_call: TRBV5-8
j_call: TRBJ2-7

cdr3_nt: TGTGCCAGCAGTACCACCCCGGGACTAGCGGGGCAAGATACGCAGTATTTT
cdr3_aa: CASSTTPGLAGQDTQYF
d_call: TRBD2
clone_size: .
v_call: TRBV28
j_call: TRBJ2-3

cdr3_nt: TGTGCCAGCTCGTACAGGGGACCTAACTATGGCTACACCTTC
cdr3_aa: CASSYRGPNYGYTF
d_call: TRBD1
clone_size: few
v_call: TRBV6-5
j_call: TRBJ1-2

cdr3_nt: TGTGCCAGCAGCCTCGAGGAGGTGAACACTGAAGCTTTCTTT
cdr3_aa: CASSLEEVNTEAFF
d_call: .
clone_size: .
v_call: TRBV11-2
j_call: TRBJ1-1

cdr3_nt: TGTGCCTGGGTGGCCGGGGTGAACACTGAAGCTTTCTTT
cdr3_aa: CAWVAGVNTEAFF
d_call: .
clone_size: .
v_call: TRBV30
j_call: TRBJ1-1

cdr3_nt: TGTGCCAGCAGTGACTCTAGCGGGAGAGAGACCCAGTACTTC
cdr3_aa: CASSDSSGRETQYF
d_call: TRBD2
clone_size: .
v_call: TRBV6-4
j_call: TRBJ2-5

cdr3_nt: TGTGCCAGCAGTTCTCAGGGGCCCTACTATGGCTACACCTTC
cdr3_aa: CASSSQGPYYGYTF
d_call: .
clone_size: .
v_call: TRBV6-5
j_call: TRBJ1-2

cdr3_nt: TGCGCCAGCAGCCAATCAGGGGTGGATGAGCAGTTCTTC
cdr3_aa: CASSQSGVDEQFF
d_call: .
clone_size: .
v_call: TRBV4-1
j_call: TRBJ2-1

cdr3_nt: TGTGCCTGGAGTGGCACAGGGGGGGGTTCACCCCTCCACTTT
cdr3_aa: CAWSGTGGGSPLHF
d_call: TRBD1
clone_size: .
v_call: TRBV30
j_call: TRBJ1-6

cdr3_nt: TGCGCCAGCAGCCAACAAGGACTAGCGGCGAACACCGGGGAGCTGTTTTTT
cdr3_aa: CASSQQGLAANTGELFF
d_call: TRBD2
clone_size: .
v_call: TRBV4-1
j_call: TRBJ2-2

cdr3_nt: TGTGCCAGCAGCCCAATTCGACCGGGACAGGGAGGGACAGATACGCAGTATTTT
cdr3_aa: CASSPIRPGQGGTDTQYF
d_call: TRBD1
clone_size: .
v_call: TRBV13
j_call: TRBJ2-3